This T cell receptor beta chain was observed in a study of spatial heterogeneity in lung cancer. CDR1 and CDR2 from the germline V gene are DFQATT and SNEGSKA (reference sequence). The CDR3 runs 14 residues. V shed 6 bases and J shed 1 base, with 15 bases lying between them. The time point denotes: sample taken at primary tumor resection. Unsorted tumor, nontumor lung tissue or cryopreserved PBMC supplied the whole RNA. This clonotype was observed many times. TCRdb passed the 5' RACE reads through MiXCR, listing each CDR3 protein once. The table records fewer than 20,000 distinct CDR3 sequences, 19% of them present only once.

The starting material was PBMCs, obtained at surgery. The rearrangement uses TRBV20-1 and TRBJ2-5, with D perhaps TRBD2 (7 bases). This receptor was obtained from a male donor with early-stage non-small cell lung cancer. The CDR3 sequence: CSATDRGAQETQYF. The CDR3 DNA reads as TGCAGTGCCACAGACCGGGGGGCCCAAGAGACCCAGTACTTC.